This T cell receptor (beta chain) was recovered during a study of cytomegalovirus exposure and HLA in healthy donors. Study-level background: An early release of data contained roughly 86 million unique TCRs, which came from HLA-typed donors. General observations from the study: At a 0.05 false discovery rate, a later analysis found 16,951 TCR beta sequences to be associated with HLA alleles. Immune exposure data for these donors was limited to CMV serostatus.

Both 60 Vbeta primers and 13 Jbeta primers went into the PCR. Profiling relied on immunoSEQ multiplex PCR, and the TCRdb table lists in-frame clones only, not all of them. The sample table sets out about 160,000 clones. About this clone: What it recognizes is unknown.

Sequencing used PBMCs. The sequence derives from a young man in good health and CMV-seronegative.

The CDR3 loop reads CASRPRTSGPNEQFF. CDR3 coding DNA: TGTGCCAGCAGGCCGCGGACTAGCGGACCCAATGAGCAGTTCTTC. V is TRBV6-1 and J is TRBJ2-1, with 10 bases aligning to TRBD2. The CDR3 totals 15 residues. Trimming at V came to 6 bases and at J to 6 bases, leaving 8 bases not matched to a gene. CDR1 is MNHNS, CDR2 SASEGT, per germline.